This is a list of T cell receptor beta chains from one sample in a study of blood T cells in healthy people across ages. MiXCR was run by TCRdb on the 5' RACE reads, yielding one entry per CDR3 protein. Of about 1.8 million distinct CDR3 sequences listed, about 49% are singletons. The source material was blood. All receptors come from a woman in her 40s in good health. Each CDR3 is given with its conserved first and last residue. Fields, in order: clone size, J gene, D gene, V gene, CDR3 protein, CDR3 DNA. D genes are given only for firm matches. Clone size appears in some rows only: once, few, many, or a class for an expanded clone.

clone size: -
J gene: TRBJ2-3
D gene: -
V gene: TRBV7-9
CDR3 protein: CASRRLGERGSGTQYF
CDR3 DNA: TGTGCCAGCAGGCGTTTGGGGGAACGAGGATCGGGTACGCAGTATTTT

clone size: -
J gene: TRBJ1-4
D gene: -
V gene: TRBV7-2
CDR3 protein: CASSSLPAEKLFF
CDR3 DNA: TGTGCCAGCAGCTCCTTGCCGGCGGAAAAACTGTTTTTT

clone size: -
J gene: TRBJ2-3
D gene: TRBD1
V gene: TRBV2
CDR3 protein: CASSPTGVEGDTQYF
CDR3 DNA: TGTGCCAGCAGCCCGACAGGGGTGGAGGGAGATACGCAGTATTTT

clone size: -
J gene: TRBJ1-4
D gene: -
V gene: TRBV24-1
CDR3 protein: CATSDDATNEKLFF
CDR3 DNA: TGTGCCACCAGTGACGATGCAACTAATGAAAAACTGTTTTTT

clone size: few
J gene: TRBJ1-2
D gene: TRBD1
V gene: TRBV24-1
CDR3 protein: CATSDPGQGDIYGYTF
CDR3 DNA: TGTGCCACCAGTGATCCCGGACAGGGGGACATCTATGGCTACACCTTC

clone size: -
J gene: TRBJ2-1
D gene: -
V gene: TRBV13
CDR3 protein: CASSPVTSSYNEQFF
CDR3 DNA: TGTGCCAGCAGCCCAGTGACGAGCTCCTACAATGAGCAGTTCTTC

clone size: few
J gene: TRBJ1-2
D gene: -
V gene: TRBV14
CDR3 protein: CASSPQTYGYTF
CDR3 DNA: TGTGCCAGCAGCCCGCAGACCTATGGCTACACCTTC

clone size: few
J gene: TRBJ2-5
D gene: -
V gene: TRBV20-1
CDR3 protein: CSATGDIRETQYF
CDR3 DNA: TGCAGTGCTACAGGGGACATCCGCGAGACCCAGTACTTC

clone size: few
J gene: TRBJ2-3
D gene: TRBD2
V gene: TRBV6-6
CDR3 protein: CASSRLAASTDTQYF
CDR3 DNA: TGTGCCAGCAGTAGACTAGCGGCTTCCACAGATACGCAGTATTTT

clone size: few
J gene: TRBJ2-7
D gene: TRBD2
V gene: TRBV7-2
CDR3 protein: CASSSWTSGYEQYF
CDR3 DNA: TGTGCCAGCAGCTCATGGACTAGCGGGTACGAGCAGTACTTC